The 10 T cell receptor beta chains below come from one sample, sequenced in a study of shared clonotypes between healthy human individuals. Sequenced by immunoSEQ multiplex PCR; TCRdb stores in-frame clones only, minus some. The sample includes around 2.3 million clones, 90% to 97% of them seen just once. Sequenced input: naive CD4+ T cells sorted from blood. Sample subset: CD45RA+ positively selected. The receptors derive from a young man in good health.

This chain uses TRBV2 with TRBJ1-5, with 7 bases lining up with TRBD1. The ends lost 7 bases at V and 2 bases at J; junction bases unmatched: 5. Germline CDR1 reads SNHLY; CDR2 reads FYNNEI. The CDR3 is 14 amino acids. The CDR3 spells CASKQGTRNQPQHF. The CDR3 DNA reads TGTGCCAGCAAACAGGGGACGCGCAATCAGCCCCAGCATTTT. Full variable domain (missing parts from reference TRBV2 and TRBJ1-5): EPEVTQTPSHQVTQMGQEVILRCVPISNHLYFYWYRQILGQKVEFLVSFYNNEISEKSEIFDDQFSVERPDGSNFTLKIRSTKLEDSAMYFCASKQGTRNQPQHFGDGTRLSIL.

This clone appeared a few times. This chain connects TRBV5-1 to TRBJ1-3, with 7 bases matching TRBD1. The V and J ends lost 4 bases and 4 bases, in that order; junction bases with no gene match: 5. This CDR3 has 14 amino acids. Per the germline V gene, CDR1 is SGHRS and CDR2 is YFSETQ. The CDR3 loop is CASSEGAPGNTIYF. In DNA, the CDR3 is TGCGCCAGCAGCGAGGGGGCGCCGGGAAACACCATATATTTT.

This clone was detected a few times. V gene TRBV7-2 combines with J gene TRBJ1-3; unclear D gene. Germline loops: CDR1 SGHTA, CDR2 FQGNSA. V was clipped by 1 base and J by 1 base, with 8 bases between them. The CDR3 contains 15 residues. Here the CDR3 DNA reads TGTGCCAGCAGCTTAGTACTGGTATCTGGAAACACCATATATTTT. It yields the protein CASSLVLVSGNTIYF.

CDR3 sequence reads: CASSPSYSGTEQYF. The CDR3 DNA is TGCGCCAGCAGCCCATCCTACTCGGGAACCGAGCAGTACTTC. V usage is TRBV4-3 and J usage is TRBJ2-7; D may be TRBD2 (5 bases). The CDR3 has 14 residues. Germline loops: CDR1 LGHNA, CDR2 YSLEER. With 4 bases removed from V and 6 bases from J, the gap between germline ends came to 16 bases.

This chain links TRBV6-5 with TRBJ2-4, with D perhaps TRBD2 (6 bases). The length of the CDR3 is 13 residues. V was trimmed by 7 bases and J by 6 bases, leaving 13 bases between them. Germline CDR1 MNHEY, CDR2 SVGAGI. The CDR3 nucleotides read TGTGCCAGCAAGCGCGGGGTAGGAAACATTCAGTACTTC. Encoded protein: CASKRGVGNIQYF.

The V gene is TRBV4-1, the J gene TRBJ2-1; tentatively, D is TRBD1 (6 bases). The CDR3 is made up of 15 amino acids. V lost 0 bases and J lost 15, with 21 bases in between. Germline V lookup: CDR1 MGHRA, CDR2 YSYEKL. The CDR3 coding sequence is TGCGCCAGCAGCCAAGATATCTCGACAGGCGGATTGCGGTTCTTC. Translated: CASSQDISTGGLRFF.

The chain joins TRBV12-5 to TRBJ2-2; 9 bases are a match to TRBD1. From germline, CDR1 is LGHNT and CDR2 FRNRAP. This CDR3 is 14 amino acids long. The V gene end was trimmed by 4 bases and the J gene end by 6 bases; junction bases not matched to a gene: 3. The CDR3 nucleotides read TGTGCTAGTGGTTCCGGGACAGGGCCCGGGGAGCTGTTTTTT. This gives the protein CASGSGTGPGELFF.

The genes are TRBV15 and TRBJ1-2; D may be TRBD1 (5 bases). The CDR3 totals 14 residues. In germline, CDR1 is LNHNV, CDR2 YYDKDF (reference sequence). Trimming took 5 bases from V and 4 from J, leaving 14 bases between them. CDR3 in DNA: TGTGCCACCAGCGGCGACAGAAACGGCTATGGCTACACCTTC. Translation gives CATSGDRNGYGYTF.

The chain has TRBV11-3 and TRBJ1-6; weak D call: TRBD1 (5 bases). Germline values: CDR1 SGHNT, CDR2 YENEEA. V dropped 2 bases and J dropped 6 bases, with 8 bases sitting between them. The length of the CDR3 is 14 residues. The CDR3 coding sequence is TGTGCCAGCAGCTTAAACGGGGGTAATTCACCCCTCCACTTT. Protein product: CASSLNGGNSPLHF.

On this clone itself: The identical CDR3 is also encoded by other nucleotide sequences in the sample. The chain joins TRBV5-6 to TRBJ2-3; D remains ambiguous. This CDR3 comprises 12 residues. Trimming removed 0 bases at V and 4 bases at J, with 3 bases between. CDR1 is SGHDT, CDR2 YYEEEE, per germline. In DNA form, the CDR3 reads TGTGCCAGCAGCTTGGCCCCAGATACGCAGTATTTT. Amino acids: CASSLAPDTQYF.